These T cell receptor beta chains were read from a single sample in a study of blood T cells in healthy people across ages. TCRdb re-derived calls from the 5' RACE reads in MiXCR, one entry per CDR3 protein. The data contain 1.5 million to 2 million distinct CDR3 sequences, roughly 27% of them singletons. Sequencing input: blood. The receptors originated from a woman aged 25-40 years in good health. The CDR3 runs from the conserved cysteine through the conserved F or W. D genes are given only for firm matches. Not every row has a clone size; where given, it reads once, few, many or a size class.

v_gene: TRBV7-2; abundance: few; d_gene: NA; CDR3aa: CASSSGTLSNQPQHF
v_gene: TRBV9; abundance: few; d_gene: NA; CDR3aa: CANSVGSPETQYF
v_gene: TRBV20-1; abundance: few; d_gene: NA; CDR3aa: CSAVHTTGYEQYF
v_gene: TRBV7-2; abundance: NA; d_gene: NA; CDR3aa: CASSFRGSPYNEQFF
v_gene: TRBV5-1; abundance: NA; d_gene: NA; CDR3aa: CASSTGDGAEKLFF
v_gene: TRBV29-1; abundance: few; d_gene: NA; CDR3aa: CSVRLKASLNTEAFF
v_gene: TRBV10-3; abundance: NA; d_gene: NA; CDR3aa: CAISESGVAQGRYEQYF
v_gene: TRBV5-1; abundance: few; d_gene: NA; CDR3aa: CASSLGPASRETQYF
v_gene: TRBV6-5; abundance: NA; d_gene: NA; CDR3aa: CASSSPTEGSAGANVLTF
v_gene: TRBV5-1; abundance: NA; d_gene: NA; CDR3aa: CASSSQTANIQFF
v_gene: TRBV7-3; abundance: many; d_gene: TRBD1; CDR3aa: CASSLSGAGGIKDYGYTF
v_gene: TRBV19; abundance: NA; d_gene: NA; CDR3aa: CASSPRRDFSYEQYF
v_gene: TRBV7-2; abundance: few; d_gene: NA; CDR3aa: CASSLVALGNEQFF
v_gene: TRBV29-1; abundance: many; d_gene: NA; CDR3aa: CSVDPGGLKETQYF
v_gene: TRBV28; abundance: few; d_gene: NA; CDR3aa: CASSSPYRGGGSYEQYF
v_gene: TRBV6-6; abundance: NA; d_gene: TRBD2; CDR3aa: CASSYRGEAKNIQYF
v_gene: TRBV20-1; abundance: NA; d_gene: TRBD1; CDR3aa: CSATRQGGEQYF
v_gene: TRBV29-1; abundance: few; d_gene: TRBD2; CDR3aa: CSVEGASGSLAETQYF
v_gene: TRBV12-3/TRBV12-4; abundance: few; d_gene: NA; CDR3aa: CASRASGASIYEQYF
v_gene: TRBV6-1; abundance: NA; d_gene: NA; CDR3aa: CASSDGHDRYGYTF
v_gene: TRBV4-1; abundance: few; d_gene: NA; CDR3aa: CASSQDPAGISPLHF
v_gene: TRBV6-5; abundance: many; d_gene: TRBD2; CDR3aa: CASRPPGLAASYEQYF
v_gene: TRBV7-2; abundance: NA; d_gene: NA; CDR3aa: CASTETDSDGETQYF
v_gene: TRBV27; abundance: NA; d_gene: NA; CDR3aa: CASTPNRREKLFF
v_gene: TRBV7-9; abundance: few; d_gene: NA; CDR3aa: CASTAEGTAGETQYF
v_gene: TRBV3-1; abundance: many; d_gene: NA; CDR3aa: CASSQGSSVVETQYF
v_gene: TRBV20-1; abundance: NA; d_gene: TRBD1; CDR3aa: CSADTGGAFHYGYTF
v_gene: TRBV27; abundance: NA; d_gene: NA; CDR3aa: CASSLVGDAGEQYF
v_gene: TRBV28; abundance: NA; d_gene: NA; CDR3aa: CVSRVWSTDTQYF
v_gene: TRBV20-1; abundance: NA; d_gene: NA; CDR3aa: CSAQTPREQYF
v_gene: TRBV9; abundance: few; d_gene: TRBD1; CDR3aa: CASSANRDSTNYGYTF
v_gene: TRBV4-1; abundance: NA; d_gene: TRBD1; CDR3aa: CASSQPGQPNTGELFF
v_gene: TRBV5-1; abundance: NA; d_gene: NA; CDR3aa: CASSLWQGESGEQFF
v_gene: TRBV4-3; abundance: NA; d_gene: TRBD1; CDR3aa: CASSFNVRQGQETQYF
v_gene: TRBV25-1; abundance: few; d_gene: TRBD1; CDR3aa: CASSEPGTVNEQFF
v_gene: TRBV7-3; abundance: NA; d_gene: TRBD2; CDR3aa: CASSPRKGGGKDEQYF
v_gene: TRBV29-1; abundance: many; d_gene: TRBD1; CDR3aa: CSVTTGTGASYEQYF
v_gene: TRBV27; abundance: NA; d_gene: NA; CDR3aa: CASTLPVGADETQYF
v_gene: TRBV7-2; abundance: NA; d_gene: NA; CDR3aa: CASSLVGLGAPQETQYF
v_gene: TRBV29-1; abundance: many; d_gene: TRBD1; CDR3aa: CSVAGTEFNYGYTF
v_gene: TRBV29-1; abundance: many; d_gene: TRBD2; CDR3aa: CSVWGRAADGEQYF
v_gene: TRBV20-1; abundance: NA; d_gene: NA; CDR3aa: CSASFDRGPLRGQYF
v_gene: TRBV7-2; abundance: few; d_gene: TRBD2; CDR3aa: CASSLGTSWDEQFF
v_gene: TRBV7-2; abundance: NA; d_gene: TRBD2; CDR3aa: CASSSRTNGRPHEQYF
v_gene: TRBV3-1; abundance: few; d_gene: TRBD1; CDR3aa: CASSQDPGQGRYEQYF
v_gene: TRBV2; abundance: NA; d_gene: NA; CDR3aa: CASTPDGATEAFF
v_gene: TRBV21-1; abundance: NA; d_gene: NA; CDR3aa: CASSSRGLTLHF
v_gene: TRBV3-1; abundance: NA; d_gene: NA; CDR3aa: CASSPAAAAYSGNTVYF
v_gene: TRBV5-1; abundance: few; d_gene: TRBD1; CDR3aa: CASSGTGGSANTEAFF
v_gene: TRBV29-1; abundance: NA; d_gene: TRBD1; CDR3aa: CSVPDRAYGYTF
v_gene: TRBV24-1; abundance: NA; d_gene: TRBD2; CDR3aa: CATSGGLAGTDTQYF